The TCR beta chain under discussion was sequenced for a study of blood T cell repertoires in COVID-19. Study-wide context: In each case, the material was cDNA or gDNA derived from T cells, B-cell-depleted T cells, or PBMCs.

Authors' methods: Amplification from reference gene primers served as the basis for estimated nucleated cell counts. Libraries were prepared by immunoSEQ multiplex PCR; TCRdb keeps only in-frame clonotypes and omits some of them. V, J and clone size derive from that table, while D and trimming were established from the DNA sequence. The sample has some 340,000 clones, 80% to 85% seen once; the top ten hold 5.1%. Cohort 3 recovery required two negative PCRs, clearance, or symptom resolution. CDR3 length: 15 residues. Germline V gives CDR1 SGHRS, CDR2 YFSETQ. Trimming took 4 bases from V and 3 from J, leaving 17 bases between them.

The rearrangement joins TRBV5-1 to TRBJ2-7; D perhaps matches TRBD1 (5 bases). Sequencing used PBMCs or T cells enriched from blood (not recorded which). This clonotype was sampled from a woman in her fifties or sixties who had recovered from COVID-19. This CDR3 is CASSQNRWIFYEQYF. CDR3 nucleotides: TGCGCCAGCAGCCAGAACAGGTGGATCTTCTACGAGCAGTACTTC.